This T cell receptor (beta chain) is drawn from a study of T-cell memory formation after mild COVID-19. TCRdb re-called the 5' RACE reads with MiXCR, one entry per CDR3 protein. Of approximately 230,000 distinct CDR3 sequences listed, about 15% are singletons. Trimming pared 3 bases from V and 3 bases from J, leaving 12 bases between. The CDR3 length is 14 residues. Germline CDR1 and CDR2: KGHSH and LQKENI. The V call is TRBV18, the J call TRBJ2-7, with D perhaps matching TRBD2 (5 bases). The sequence was obtained from a man aged 18 to 29 who had mild COVID-19 (a few samples of this study predate the infection). Cell type and time point are not known. Sequencing input: PBMCs or a T cell subset sorted from them (not recorded which). As DNA, the CDR3 is TGTGCCAGCTCACCCTCTAGCCGGGACTACGAGCAGTACTTC. This sequence encodes CASSPSSRDYEQYF.